The source of this T cell receptor (beta chain) is a study of blood T cell repertoires in COVID-19. The ends were cut back, 5 bases at V and 1 base at J, with 11 bases in the middle. This CDR3 is built from 14 residues. The germline gives CDR1 SNHLY, CDR2 FYNNEI. Sequencing was performed with immunoSEQ multiplex PCR; in TCRdb, only in-frame clones are kept and a portion is missing. The sample records some 140,000 clones, under 85% being singletons. The sequenced material came from peripheral blood. This receptor was obtained from a man aged 60-69 years with COVID-19, enrolled during active disease. J is TRBJ1-1 and V is TRBV2; D uncertain. DNA for the CDR3: TGTGCCAGCAGTATCCAGGCTTGGAACACTGAAGCTTTCTTT. Its protein product is CASSIQAWNTEAFF.